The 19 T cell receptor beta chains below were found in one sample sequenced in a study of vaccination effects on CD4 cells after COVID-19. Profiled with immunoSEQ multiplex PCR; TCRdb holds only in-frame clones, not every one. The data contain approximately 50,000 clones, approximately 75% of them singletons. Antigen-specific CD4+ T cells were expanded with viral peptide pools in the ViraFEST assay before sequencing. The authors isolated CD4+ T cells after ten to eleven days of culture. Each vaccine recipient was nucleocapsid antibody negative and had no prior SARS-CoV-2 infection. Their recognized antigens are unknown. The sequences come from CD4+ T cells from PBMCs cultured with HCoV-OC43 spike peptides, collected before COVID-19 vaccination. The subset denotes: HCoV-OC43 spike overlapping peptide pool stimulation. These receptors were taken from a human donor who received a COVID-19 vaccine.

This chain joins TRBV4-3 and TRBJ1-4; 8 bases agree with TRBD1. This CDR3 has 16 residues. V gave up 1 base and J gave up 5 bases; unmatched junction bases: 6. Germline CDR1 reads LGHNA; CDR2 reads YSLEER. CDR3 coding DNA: TGCGCCAGCAGCCAAGTTTATACAGGGGGGAATGAAAAACTGTTTTTT. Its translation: CASSQVYTGGNEKLFF.

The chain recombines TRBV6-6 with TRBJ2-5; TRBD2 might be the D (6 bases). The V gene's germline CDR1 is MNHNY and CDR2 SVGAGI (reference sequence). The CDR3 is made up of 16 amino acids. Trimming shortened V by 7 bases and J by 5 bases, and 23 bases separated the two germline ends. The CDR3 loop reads CASTRIMGGAGETQYF. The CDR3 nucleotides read TGTGCCAGCACCCGAATTATGGGGGGAGCTGGTGAGACCCAGTACTTC.

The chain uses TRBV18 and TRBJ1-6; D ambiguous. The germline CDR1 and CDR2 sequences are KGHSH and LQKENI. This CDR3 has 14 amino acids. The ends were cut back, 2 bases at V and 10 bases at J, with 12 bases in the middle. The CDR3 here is CASSPGTGNSPLHF. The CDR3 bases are TGTGCCAGCTCACCAGGTACGGGAAACTCACCCCTCCACTTT.

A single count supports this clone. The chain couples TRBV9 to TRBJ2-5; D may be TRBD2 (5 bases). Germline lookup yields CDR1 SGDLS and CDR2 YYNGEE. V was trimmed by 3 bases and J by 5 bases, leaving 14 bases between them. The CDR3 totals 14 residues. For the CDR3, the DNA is TGTGCCAGCAGCGGTACGGTAACGGGGGAGACCCAGTACTTC. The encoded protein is CASSGTVTGETQYF.

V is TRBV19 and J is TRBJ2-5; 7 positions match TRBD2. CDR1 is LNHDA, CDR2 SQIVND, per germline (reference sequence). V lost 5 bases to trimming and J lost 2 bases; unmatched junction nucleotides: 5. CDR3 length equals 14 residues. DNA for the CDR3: TGTGCCAGTAGTCCCGGCGGGGGTCAAGAGACCCAGTACTTC. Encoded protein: CASSPGGGQETQYF.

The CDR3 sequence is CASSLEVQSTDTQYF. The CDR3 DNA sequence: TGCGCCAGCAGCTTGGAAGTACAGAGCACAGATACGCAGTATTTT. The V call is TRBV5-1, the J call TRBJ2-3; D is unresolved. Germline V gene data show CDR1 as SGHRS and CDR2 as YFSETQ. The ends were cut back, 0 bases at V and 0 bases at J, with 8 bases in the middle. The CDR3 covers 15 residues.

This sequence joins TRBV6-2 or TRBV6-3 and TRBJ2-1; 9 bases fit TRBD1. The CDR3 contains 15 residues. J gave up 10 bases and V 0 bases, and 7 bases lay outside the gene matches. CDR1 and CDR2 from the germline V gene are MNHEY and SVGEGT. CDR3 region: CASSYSIGQGYEQFF. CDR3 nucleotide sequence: TGTGCCAGCAGTTACTCGATCGGACAGGGGTACGAGCAGTTCTTC.

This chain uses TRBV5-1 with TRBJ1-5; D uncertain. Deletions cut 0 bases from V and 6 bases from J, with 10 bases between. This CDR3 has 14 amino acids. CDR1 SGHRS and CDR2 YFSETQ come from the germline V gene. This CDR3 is CASSLEGGGQPQHF. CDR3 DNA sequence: TGCGCCAGCAGCTTGGAGGGTGGAGGTCAGCCCCAGCATTTT.

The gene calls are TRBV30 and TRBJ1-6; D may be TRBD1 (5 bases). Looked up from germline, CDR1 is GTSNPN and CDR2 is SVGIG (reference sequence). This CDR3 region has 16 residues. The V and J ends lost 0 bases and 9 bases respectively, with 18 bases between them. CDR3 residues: CAWSVPGTPAGSPLHF. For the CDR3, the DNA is TGTGCCTGGAGTGTACCGGGGACTCCGGCGGGTTCACCCCTCCACTTT.

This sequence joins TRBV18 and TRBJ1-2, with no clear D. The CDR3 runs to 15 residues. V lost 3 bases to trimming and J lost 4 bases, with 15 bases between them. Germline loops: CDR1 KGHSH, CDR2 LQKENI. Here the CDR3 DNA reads TGTGCCAGCTCACCGAACAAGGGTACGGGCTATGGCTACACCTTC. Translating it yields CASSPNKGTGYGYTF.

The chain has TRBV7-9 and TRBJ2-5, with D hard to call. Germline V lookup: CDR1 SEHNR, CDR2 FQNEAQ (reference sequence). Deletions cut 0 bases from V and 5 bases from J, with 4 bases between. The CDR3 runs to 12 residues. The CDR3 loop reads CASSLAQETQYF. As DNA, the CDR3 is TGTGCCAGCAGCTTAGCGCAGGAGACCCAGTACTTC.

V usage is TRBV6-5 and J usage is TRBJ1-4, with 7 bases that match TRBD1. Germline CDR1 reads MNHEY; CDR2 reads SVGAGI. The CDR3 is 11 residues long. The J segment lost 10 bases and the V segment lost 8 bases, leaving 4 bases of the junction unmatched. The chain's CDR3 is CASRDSGKLFF. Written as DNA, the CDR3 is TGTGCCAGCCGGGACAGTGGAAAACTGTTTTTT.

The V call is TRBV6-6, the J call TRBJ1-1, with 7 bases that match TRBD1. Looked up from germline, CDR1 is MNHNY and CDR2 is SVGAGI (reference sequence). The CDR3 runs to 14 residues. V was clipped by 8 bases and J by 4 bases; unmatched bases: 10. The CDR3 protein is CASGEAGGTTEAFF. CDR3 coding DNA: TGTGCCAGCGGAGAGGCAGGGGGTACCACTGAAGCTTTCTTT.

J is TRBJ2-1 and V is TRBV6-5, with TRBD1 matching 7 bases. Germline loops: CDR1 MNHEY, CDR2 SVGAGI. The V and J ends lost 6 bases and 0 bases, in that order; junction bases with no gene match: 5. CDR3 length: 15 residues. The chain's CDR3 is CASRARDSSYNEQFF. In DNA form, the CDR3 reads TGTGCCAGCAGAGCCCGGGACAGCTCCTACAATGAGCAGTTCTTC.

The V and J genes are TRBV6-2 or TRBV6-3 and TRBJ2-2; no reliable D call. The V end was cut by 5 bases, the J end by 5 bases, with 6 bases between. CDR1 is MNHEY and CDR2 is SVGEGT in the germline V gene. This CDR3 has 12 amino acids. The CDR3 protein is CASSKSTGELFF. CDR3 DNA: TGTGCCAGCAGTAAAAGTACCGGGGAGCTGTTTTTT.

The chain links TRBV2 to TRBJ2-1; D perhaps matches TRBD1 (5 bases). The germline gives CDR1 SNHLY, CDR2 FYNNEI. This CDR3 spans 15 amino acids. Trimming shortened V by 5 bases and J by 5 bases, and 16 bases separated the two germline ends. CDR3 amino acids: CASSLGHPEDNEQFF. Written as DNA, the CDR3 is TGTGCCAGCAGTCTCGGACATCCAGAGGACAATGAGCAGTTCTTC.

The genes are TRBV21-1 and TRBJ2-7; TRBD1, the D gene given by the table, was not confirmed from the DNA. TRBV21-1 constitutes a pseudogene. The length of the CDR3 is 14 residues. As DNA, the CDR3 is TGTGCCAGCCGTCCGGGACAGGGCTCCTACGAGCAGTACGTC. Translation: CASRPGQGSYEQYV.

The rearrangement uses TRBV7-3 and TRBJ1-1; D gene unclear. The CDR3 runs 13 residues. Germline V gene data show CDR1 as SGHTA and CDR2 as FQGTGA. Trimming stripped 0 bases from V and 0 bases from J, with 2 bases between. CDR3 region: CASSLTVNTEAFF. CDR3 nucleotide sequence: TGTGCCAGCAGCTTAACGGTGAACACTGAAGCTTTCTTT.

The CDR3 reads CASSYPGRGETGELFF. CDR3 in DNA: TGTGCCAGCAGCTATCCCGGCAGGGGAGAAACCGGGGAGCTGTTTTTT. This chain joins TRBV7-9 and TRBJ2-2; D possibly corresponds to TRBD1 (6 bases). Germline V gene lookup returns CDR1 SEHNR and CDR2 FQNEAQ (reference sequence). V shed 4 bases and J shed 5 bases, with 17 bases lying between them. The CDR3 runs 16 residues.